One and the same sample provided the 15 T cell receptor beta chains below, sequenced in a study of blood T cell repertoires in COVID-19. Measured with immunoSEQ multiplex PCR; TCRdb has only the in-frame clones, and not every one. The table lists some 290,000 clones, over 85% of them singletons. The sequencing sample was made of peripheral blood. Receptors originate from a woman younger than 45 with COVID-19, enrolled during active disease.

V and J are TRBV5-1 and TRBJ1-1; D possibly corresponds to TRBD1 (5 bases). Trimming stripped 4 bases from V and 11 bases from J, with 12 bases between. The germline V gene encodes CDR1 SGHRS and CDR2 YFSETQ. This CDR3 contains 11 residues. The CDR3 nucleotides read TGCGCCAGCAGCATAGGGGTTCTCGCTTTCTTT. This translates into CASSIGVLAFF. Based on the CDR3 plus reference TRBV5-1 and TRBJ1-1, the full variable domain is KAGVTQTPRYLIKTRGQQVTLSCSPISGHRSVSWYQQTPGQGLQFLFEYFSETQRNKGNFPGRFSGRQFSNSRSEMNVSTLELGDSALYLCASSIGVLAFFGQGTRLTVV.

CDR3 amino acids: CASSNGGAVYEQYF. The CDR3 coding sequence is TGTGCCAGCAGTAACGGGGGGGCGGTCTACGAGCAGTACTTC. The chain uses TRBV27 and TRBJ2-7, with 8 positions matching TRBD2. This CDR3 has 14 amino acids. V trimming: 5 bases; J trimming: 3 bases; junction bases outside the gene matches: 6. Germline V gives CDR1 MNHEY, CDR2 SMNVEV (reference sequence).

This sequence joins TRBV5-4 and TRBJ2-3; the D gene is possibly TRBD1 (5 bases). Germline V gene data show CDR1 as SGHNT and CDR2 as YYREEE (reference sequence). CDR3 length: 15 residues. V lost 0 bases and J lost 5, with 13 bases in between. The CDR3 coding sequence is TGTGCCAGCAGCTTGGGGCAGGGAAGGCGAGATACGCAGTATTTT. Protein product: CASSLGQGRRDTQYF.

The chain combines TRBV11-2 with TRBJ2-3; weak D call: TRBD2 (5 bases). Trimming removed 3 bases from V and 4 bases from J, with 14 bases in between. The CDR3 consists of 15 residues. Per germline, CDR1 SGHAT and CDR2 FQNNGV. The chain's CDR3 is CASSFVFRGADTQYF. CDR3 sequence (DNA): TGTGCCAGCAGCTTTGTATTCCGGGGTGCAGATACGCAGTATTTT.

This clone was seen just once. Here the CDR3 reads CASSSGQGNQETQYF. In DNA form, the CDR3 reads TGCGCCAGCAGCTCCGGACAGGGGAACCAAGAGACCCAGTACTTC. The chain carries TRBV5-1 and TRBJ2-5; 9 bases align to TRBD1. CDR3 length equals 15 residues. V shed 3 bases and J 0 bases; nucleotides not matched to a gene: 3. Germline V gene lookup returns CDR1 SGHRS and CDR2 YFSETQ.

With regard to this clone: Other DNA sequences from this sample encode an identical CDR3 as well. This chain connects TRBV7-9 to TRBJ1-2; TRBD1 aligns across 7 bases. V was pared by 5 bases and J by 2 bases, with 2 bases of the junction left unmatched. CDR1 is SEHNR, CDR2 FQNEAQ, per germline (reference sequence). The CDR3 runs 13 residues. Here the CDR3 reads CASSPGQNYGYTF. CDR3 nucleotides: TGTGCCAGCAGCCCGGGACAGAACTATGGCTACACCTTC.

The CDR3 coding sequence is TGTGCCAGCAGCCAAGACCCGGCAGGGGGCCACTATGGCTACACCTTC. Protein: CASSQDPAGGHYGYTF. This chain links TRBV3-1 (or the pseudogene TRBV3-2) with TRBJ1-2, with 8 nucleotides matching TRBD1. The germline V gene encodes CDR1 LGHDT and CDR2 YNNKEL (reference sequence). Trimming took 0 bases from V and 3 from J; bases not matched to a gene: 6. The CDR3 loop spans 16 amino acids.

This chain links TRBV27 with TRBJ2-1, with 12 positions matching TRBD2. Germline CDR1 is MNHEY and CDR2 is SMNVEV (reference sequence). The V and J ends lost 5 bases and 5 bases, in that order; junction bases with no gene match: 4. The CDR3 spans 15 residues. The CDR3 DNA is TGTGCCAGCAGTCCTCGACTAGCGGGGGACAATGAGCAGTTCTTC. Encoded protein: CASSPRLAGDNEQFF.

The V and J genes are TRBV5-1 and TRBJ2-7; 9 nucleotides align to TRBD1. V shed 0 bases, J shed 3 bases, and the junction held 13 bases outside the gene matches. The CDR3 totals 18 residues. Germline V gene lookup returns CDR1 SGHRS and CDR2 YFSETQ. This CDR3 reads CASSLGPGTGMTNYEQYF. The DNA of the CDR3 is TGCGCCAGCAGCTTGGGGCCCGGGACAGGGATGACAAACTACGAGCAGTACTTC.

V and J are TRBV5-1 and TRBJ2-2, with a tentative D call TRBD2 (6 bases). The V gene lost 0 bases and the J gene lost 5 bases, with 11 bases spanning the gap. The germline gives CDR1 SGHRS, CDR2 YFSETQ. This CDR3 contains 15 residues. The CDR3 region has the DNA TGCGCCAGCAGCTTGGCCAGCGGGCGGACCGGGGAGCTGTTTTTT. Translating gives CASSLASGRTGELFF.

The CDR3 coding sequence is TGTGCCAGTAGTATTGTCAGGCCGCAGCCCCAGCATTTT. It encodes CASSIVRPQPQHF. V is TRBV19 and J is TRBJ1-5; D uncertain. V was clipped by 3 bases and J by 7 bases, with 10 bases between them. Germline V gene data show CDR1 as LNHDA and CDR2 as SQIVND (reference sequence). CDR3 size: 13 residues.

The CDR3 bases are TGTGCCAGCAGTTCCGGGGGGAGCGACTATGGCTACACCTTC. Its protein product is CASSSGGSDYGYTF. The gene calls are TRBV6-2 or TRBV6-3 and TRBJ1-2, with D possibly TRBD1 on 5 matching bases. Trimming stripped 4 bases from V and 3 bases from J, with 12 bases between. In germline, CDR1 is MNHEY, CDR2 SVGEGT. This CDR3 has 14 amino acids.

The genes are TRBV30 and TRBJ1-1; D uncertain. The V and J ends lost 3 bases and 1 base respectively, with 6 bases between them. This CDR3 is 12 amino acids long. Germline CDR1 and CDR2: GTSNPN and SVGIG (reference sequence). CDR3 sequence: CAWSPQNTEAFF. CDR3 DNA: TGTGCCTGGAGCCCCCAGAACACTGAAGCTTTCTTT. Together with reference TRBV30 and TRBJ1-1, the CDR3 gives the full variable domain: SQTIHQWPATLVQPVGSPLSLECTVEGTSNPNLYWYRQAAGRGLQLLFYSVGIGQISSEVPQNLSASRPQDRQFILSSKKLLLSDSGFYLCAWSPQNTEAFFGQGTRLTVV.

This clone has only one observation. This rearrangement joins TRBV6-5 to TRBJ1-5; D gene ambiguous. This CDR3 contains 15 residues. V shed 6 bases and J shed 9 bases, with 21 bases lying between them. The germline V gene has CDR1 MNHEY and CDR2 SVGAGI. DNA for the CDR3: TGTGCCAGCAGCCAAATGAGCGGACCCCCTGGGCCCCAGCATTTT. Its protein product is CASSQMSGPPGPQHF.

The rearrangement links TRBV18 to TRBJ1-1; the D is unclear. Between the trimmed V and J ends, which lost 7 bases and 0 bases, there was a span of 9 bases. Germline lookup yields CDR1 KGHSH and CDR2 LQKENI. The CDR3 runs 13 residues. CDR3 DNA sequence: TGTGCCAGCTTTGTCGAGCTGAACACTGAAGCTTTCTTT. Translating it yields CASFVELNTEAFF.